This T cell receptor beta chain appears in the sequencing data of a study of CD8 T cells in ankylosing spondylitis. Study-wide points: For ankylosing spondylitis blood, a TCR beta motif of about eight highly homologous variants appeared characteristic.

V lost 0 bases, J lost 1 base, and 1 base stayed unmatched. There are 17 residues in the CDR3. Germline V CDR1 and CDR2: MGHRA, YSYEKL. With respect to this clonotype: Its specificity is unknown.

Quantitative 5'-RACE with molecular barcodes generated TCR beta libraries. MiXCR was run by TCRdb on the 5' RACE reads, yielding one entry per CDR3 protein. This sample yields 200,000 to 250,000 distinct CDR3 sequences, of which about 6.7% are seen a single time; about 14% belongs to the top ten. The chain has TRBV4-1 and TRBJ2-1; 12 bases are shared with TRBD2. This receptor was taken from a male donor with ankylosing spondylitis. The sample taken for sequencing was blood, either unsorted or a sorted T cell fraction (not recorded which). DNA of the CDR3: TGCGCCAGCAGCCAAGATACTAGCGGGGGGTCCTACAATGAGCAGTTCTTC. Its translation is CASSQDTSGGSYNEQFF.